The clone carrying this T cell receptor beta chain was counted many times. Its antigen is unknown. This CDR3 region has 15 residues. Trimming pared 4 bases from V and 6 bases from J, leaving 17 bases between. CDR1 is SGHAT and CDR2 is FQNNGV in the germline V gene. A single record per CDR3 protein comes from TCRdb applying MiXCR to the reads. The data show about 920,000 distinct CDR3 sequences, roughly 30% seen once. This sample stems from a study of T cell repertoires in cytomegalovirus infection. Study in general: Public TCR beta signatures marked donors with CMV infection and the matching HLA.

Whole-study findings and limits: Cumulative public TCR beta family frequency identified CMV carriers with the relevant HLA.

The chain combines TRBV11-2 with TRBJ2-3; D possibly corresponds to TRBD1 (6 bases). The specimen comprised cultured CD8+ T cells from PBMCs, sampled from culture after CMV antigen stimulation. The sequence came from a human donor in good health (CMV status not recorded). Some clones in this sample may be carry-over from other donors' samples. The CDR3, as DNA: TGTGCCAGCAGCTCCCGGGACACCTCCCCGGATACGCAGTATTTT. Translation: CASSSRDTSPDTQYF.